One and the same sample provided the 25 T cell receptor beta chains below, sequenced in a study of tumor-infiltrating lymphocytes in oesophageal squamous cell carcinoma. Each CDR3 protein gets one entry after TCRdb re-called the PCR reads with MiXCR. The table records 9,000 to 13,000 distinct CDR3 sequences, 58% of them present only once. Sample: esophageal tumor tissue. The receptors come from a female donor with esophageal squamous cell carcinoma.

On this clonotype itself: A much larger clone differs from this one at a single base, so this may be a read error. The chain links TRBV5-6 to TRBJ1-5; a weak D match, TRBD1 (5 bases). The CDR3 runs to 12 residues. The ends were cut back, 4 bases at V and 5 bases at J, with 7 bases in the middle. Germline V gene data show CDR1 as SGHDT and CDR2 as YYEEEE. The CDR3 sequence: CASSVGDQPQHF. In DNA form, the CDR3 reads TGTGCCAGCAGCGTGGGGGATCAGCCCCAGCATTTT. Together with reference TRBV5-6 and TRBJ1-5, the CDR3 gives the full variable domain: DAGVTQSPTHLIKTRGQQVTLRCSPKSGHDTVSWYQQALGQGPQFIFQYYEEEERQRGNFPDRFSGHQFPNYSSELNVNALLLGDSALYLCASSVGDQPQHFGDGTRLSIL.

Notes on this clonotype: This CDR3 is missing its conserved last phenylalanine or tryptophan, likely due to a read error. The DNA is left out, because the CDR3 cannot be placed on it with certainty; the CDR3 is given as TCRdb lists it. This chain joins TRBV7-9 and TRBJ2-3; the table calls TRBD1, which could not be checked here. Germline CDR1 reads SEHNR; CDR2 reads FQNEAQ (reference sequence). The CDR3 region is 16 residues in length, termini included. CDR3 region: CASSLEGVGVGYTFGR.

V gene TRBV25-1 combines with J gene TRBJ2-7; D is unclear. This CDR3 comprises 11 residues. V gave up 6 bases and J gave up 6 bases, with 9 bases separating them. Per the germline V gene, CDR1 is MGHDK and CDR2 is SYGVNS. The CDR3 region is CASSTRLEQYF. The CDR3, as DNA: TGTGCCAGCAGCACCCGCCTCGAGCAGTACTTC.

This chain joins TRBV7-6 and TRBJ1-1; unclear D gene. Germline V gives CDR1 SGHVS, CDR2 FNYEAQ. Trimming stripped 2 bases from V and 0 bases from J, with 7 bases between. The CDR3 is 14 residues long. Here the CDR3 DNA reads TGTGCCAGCAGCTTACTCAGCCTGAACACTGAAGCTTTCTTT. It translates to CASSLLSLNTEAFF.

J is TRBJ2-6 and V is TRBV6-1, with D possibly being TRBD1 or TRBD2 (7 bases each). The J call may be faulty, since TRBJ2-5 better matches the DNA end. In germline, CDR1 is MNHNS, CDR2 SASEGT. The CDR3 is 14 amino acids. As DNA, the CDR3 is TGTGCCAGCAGTGCCGGGGGAGGGGGCGAGACCCAGTACTTC. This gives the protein CASSAGGGGETQYF.

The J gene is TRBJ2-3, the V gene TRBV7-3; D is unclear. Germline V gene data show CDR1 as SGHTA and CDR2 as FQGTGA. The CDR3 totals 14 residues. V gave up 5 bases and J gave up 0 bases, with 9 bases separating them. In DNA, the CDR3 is TGTGCCAGCAGCCCGGGCTTAAGCACAGATACGCAGTATTTT. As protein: CASSPGLSTDTQYF.

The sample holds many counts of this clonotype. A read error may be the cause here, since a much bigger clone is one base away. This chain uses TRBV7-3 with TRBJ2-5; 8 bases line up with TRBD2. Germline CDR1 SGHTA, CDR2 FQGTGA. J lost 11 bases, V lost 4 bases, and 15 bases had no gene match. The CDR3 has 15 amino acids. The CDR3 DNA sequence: TGTGCCAGCAGCTACGGGGGACTAGAGGGCAATGAGCAGTACTTC. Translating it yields CASSYGGLEGNEQYF.

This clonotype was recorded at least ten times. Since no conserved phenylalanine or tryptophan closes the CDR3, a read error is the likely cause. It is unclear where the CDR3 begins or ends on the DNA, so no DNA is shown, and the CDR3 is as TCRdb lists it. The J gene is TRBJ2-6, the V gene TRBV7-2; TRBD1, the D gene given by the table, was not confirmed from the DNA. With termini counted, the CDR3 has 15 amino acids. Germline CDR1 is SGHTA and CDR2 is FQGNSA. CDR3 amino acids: CASSLASSYEQYFGA.

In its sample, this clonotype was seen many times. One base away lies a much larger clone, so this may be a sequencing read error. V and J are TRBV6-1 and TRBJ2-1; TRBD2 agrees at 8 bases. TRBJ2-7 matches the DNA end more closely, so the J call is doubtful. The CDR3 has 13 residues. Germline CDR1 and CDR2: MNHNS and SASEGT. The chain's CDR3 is CASSGGADNEQYF. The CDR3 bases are TGTGCCAGCTCCGGGGGGGCCGATAATGAGCAGTACTTC.

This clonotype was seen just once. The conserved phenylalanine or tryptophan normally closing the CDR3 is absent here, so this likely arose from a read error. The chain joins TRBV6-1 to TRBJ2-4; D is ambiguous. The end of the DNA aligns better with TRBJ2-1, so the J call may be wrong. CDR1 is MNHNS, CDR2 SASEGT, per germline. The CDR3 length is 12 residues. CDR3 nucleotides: TGTGCCAGCAGTGAAGGCTACAATGAGCAGTTCTGC. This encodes CASSEGYNEQFC.

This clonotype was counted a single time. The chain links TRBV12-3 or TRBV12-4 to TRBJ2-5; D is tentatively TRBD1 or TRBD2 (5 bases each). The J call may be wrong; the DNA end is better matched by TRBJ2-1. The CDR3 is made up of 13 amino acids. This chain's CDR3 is CASSSGPYNEQFF. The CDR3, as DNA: TGTGCCAGCAGTTCGGGACCTTACAATGAGCAGTTCTTC.

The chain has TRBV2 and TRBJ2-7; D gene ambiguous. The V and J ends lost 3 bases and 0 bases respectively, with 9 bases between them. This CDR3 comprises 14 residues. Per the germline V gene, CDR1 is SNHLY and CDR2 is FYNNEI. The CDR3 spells CASSDWTSSYEQYF. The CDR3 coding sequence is TGTGCCAGCAGTGATTGGACCTCCTCCTACGAGCAGTACTTC.

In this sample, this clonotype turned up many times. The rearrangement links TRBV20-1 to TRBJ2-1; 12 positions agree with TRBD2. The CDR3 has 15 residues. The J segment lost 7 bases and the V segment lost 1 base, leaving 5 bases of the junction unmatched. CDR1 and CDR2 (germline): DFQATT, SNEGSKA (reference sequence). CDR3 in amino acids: CSARGETSGRNEQFF. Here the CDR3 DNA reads TGCAGTGCTAGAGGTGAAACTAGCGGGAGGAATGAGCAGTTCTTC.

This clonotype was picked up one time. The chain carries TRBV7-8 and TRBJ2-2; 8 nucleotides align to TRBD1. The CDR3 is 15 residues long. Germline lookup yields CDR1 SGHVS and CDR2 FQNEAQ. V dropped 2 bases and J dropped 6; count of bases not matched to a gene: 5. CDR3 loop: CASSLIQGASGELFF. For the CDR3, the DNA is TGTGCCAGCAGCTTAATCCAGGGGGCTTCCGGGGAGCTGTTTTTT.

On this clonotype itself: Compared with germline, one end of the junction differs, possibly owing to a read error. For the CDR3, the DNA is TGTGACAGCAGCTTAATGGGACAGGGGGCCAGTGAAGCTTTCTTT. Amino acid sequence: CDSSLMGQGASEAFF. V usage is TRBV7-4 and J usage is TRBJ1-1; TRBD1 matches at 12 bases. The CDR3 is 15 amino acids. Germline V CDR1 and CDR2: SGHVT, SQSDAQ.

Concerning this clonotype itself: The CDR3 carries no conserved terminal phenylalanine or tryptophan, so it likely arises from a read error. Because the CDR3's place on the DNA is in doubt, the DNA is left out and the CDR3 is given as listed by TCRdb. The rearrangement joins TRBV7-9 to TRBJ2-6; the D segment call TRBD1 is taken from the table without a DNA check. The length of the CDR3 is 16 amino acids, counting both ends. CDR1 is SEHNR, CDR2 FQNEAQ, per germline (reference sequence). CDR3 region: CASSLGYGRGEQYFGA.

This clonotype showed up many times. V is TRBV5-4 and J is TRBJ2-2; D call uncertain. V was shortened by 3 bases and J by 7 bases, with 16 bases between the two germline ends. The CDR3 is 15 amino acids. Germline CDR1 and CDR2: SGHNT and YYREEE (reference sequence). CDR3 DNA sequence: TGTGCCAGCAGCTCTGGGCTTGGGCGAGACGGGGAGCTGTTTTTT. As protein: CASSSGLGRDGELFF.

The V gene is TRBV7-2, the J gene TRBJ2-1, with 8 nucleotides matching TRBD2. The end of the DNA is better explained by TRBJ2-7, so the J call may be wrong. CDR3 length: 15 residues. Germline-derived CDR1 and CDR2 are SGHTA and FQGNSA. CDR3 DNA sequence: TGTGCCTCAAAAGAGGCAGCGGGGGACCTGTACGAGCAGTACTTC. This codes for CASKEAAGDLYEQYF.

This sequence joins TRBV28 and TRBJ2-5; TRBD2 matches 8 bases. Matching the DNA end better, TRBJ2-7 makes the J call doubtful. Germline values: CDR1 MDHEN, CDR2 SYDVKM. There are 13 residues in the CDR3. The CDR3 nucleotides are TGTGCCAGCGGCCTAGCGGGCCTCTACGAGCAGTACTTC. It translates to CASGLAGLYEQYF.

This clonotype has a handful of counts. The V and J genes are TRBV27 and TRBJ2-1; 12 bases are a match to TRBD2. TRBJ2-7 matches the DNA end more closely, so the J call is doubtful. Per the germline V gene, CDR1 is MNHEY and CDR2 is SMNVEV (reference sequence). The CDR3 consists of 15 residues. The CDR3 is CASSLLAGGYNEQYF. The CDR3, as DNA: TGTGCCAGCAGTTTACTAGCGGGAGGGTACAATGAGCAGTACTTC.

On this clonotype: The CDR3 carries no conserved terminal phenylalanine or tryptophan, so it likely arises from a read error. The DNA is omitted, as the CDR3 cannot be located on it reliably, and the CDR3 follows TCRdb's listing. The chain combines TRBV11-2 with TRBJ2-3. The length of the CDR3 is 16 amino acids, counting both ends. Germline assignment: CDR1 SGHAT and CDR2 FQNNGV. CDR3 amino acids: CASSNKGAVYGYTFGS.

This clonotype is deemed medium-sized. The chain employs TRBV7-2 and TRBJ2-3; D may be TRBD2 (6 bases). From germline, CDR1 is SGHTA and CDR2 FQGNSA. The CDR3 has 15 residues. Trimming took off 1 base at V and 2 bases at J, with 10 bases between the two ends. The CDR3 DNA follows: TGTGCCAGCAGCTTAGGGGTAGCGGTCACAGATACGCAGTATTTT. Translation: CASSLGVAVTDTQYF.

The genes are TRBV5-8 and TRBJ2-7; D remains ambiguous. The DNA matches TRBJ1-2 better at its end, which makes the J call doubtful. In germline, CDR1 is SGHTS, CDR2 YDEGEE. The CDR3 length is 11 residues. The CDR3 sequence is CASSLNWGYTF. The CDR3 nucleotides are TGTGCCAGCAGCCTGAATTGGGGCTACACCTTC.

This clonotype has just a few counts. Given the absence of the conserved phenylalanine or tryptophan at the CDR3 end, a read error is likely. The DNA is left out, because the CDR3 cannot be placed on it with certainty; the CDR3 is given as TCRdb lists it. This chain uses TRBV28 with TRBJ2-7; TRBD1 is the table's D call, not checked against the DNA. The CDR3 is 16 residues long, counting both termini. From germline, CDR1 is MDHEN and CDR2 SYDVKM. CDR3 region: CASRHQGSEHGYTFGS.

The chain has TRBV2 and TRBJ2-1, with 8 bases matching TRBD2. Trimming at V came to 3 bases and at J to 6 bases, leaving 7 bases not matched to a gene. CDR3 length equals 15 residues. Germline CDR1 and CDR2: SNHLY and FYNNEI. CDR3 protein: CASSETASGSNEQFF. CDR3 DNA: TGTGCCAGCAGTGAGACGGCTAGCGGGTCCAATGAGCAGTTCTTC.